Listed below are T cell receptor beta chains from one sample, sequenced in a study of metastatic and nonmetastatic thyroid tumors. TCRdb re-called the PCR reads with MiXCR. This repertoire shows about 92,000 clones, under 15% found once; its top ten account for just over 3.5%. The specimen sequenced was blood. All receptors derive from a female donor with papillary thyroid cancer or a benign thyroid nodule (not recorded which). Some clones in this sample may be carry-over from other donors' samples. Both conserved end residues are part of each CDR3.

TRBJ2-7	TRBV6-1	CVSSPDSVHEQYF
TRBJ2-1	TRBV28	CASSSWTSGGTHNEQFF
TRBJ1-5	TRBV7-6	CASSLSSNQPQHF
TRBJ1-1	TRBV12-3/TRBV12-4	CASVGLRNTEAFF
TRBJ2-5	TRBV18	CASSPLGGTETQYF
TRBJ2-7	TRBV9	CASSLGDRGYEQYF
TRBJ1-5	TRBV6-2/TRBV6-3	CASSYFPGRVDQPQHF
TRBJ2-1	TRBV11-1	CASSLGDGDANEQFF
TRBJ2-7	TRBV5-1	CASSLTPTGQYEQYF
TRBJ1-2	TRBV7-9	CASRDSGTYGYTF
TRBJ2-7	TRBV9	CASSPRSGPSYEQYF